This T cell receptor beta chain was captured in a study of blood T cell repertoires in COVID-19. Germline loops: CDR1 SNHLY, CDR2 FYNNEI. This CDR3 has 15 residues. V was trimmed by 5 bases and J by 1 base, leaving 13 bases between them. Libraries were prepared by immunoSEQ multiplex PCR; TCRdb keeps only in-frame clonotypes and omits some of them. Counted here are about 270,000 clones, 80% to 90% occurring once; the ten biggest clones make up 2.4%. The material sequenced was PBMCs or T cells enriched from blood (not recorded which). The chain employs TRBV2 and TRBJ2-3; perhaps TRBD1 as D (6 bases). This TCR was sampled from a woman between 18 and 29 years old who had recovered from COVID-19. The DNA of the CDR3 is TGTGCCAGCAGTCCCAGGGGTTGGGGCACAGATACGCAGTATTTT. Translated, it gives CASSPRGWGTDTQYF.